This entry lists 21 T cell receptor beta chains sequenced from one sample in a study of radiation and T cells in renal cell carcinoma. TCRdb keeps only in-frame clones here, not all; method: immunoSEQ multiplex PCR. The table has 94,000 or so clones, 82% seen once; the top ten hold around 6.3%. Time point specified: baseline pretreatment blood. Treatment: 15 Gy SBRT to primary tumor, nephrectomy 4 weeks later. The source material was blood, sampled from a patient whose treatment included radiotherapy and nephrectomy. The receptors here all came from a man aged 55 to 69 with renal cell carcinoma.

The chain uses TRBV11-3 and TRBJ2-1; the D gene is possibly TRBD2 (6 bases). This CDR3 comprises 13 residues. Germline CDR1 reads SGHNT; CDR2 reads YENEEA. V was pared by 3 bases and J by 6 bases, with 9 bases between. The CDR3 region is CASSFGGVNEQFF. The CDR3 DNA sequence: TGTGCCAGCAGCTTCGGAGGGGTCAATGAGCAGTTCTTC. Looking up the rest from reference TRBV11-3 and TRBJ2-1 gives the full variable domain: EAGVVQSPRYKIIEKKQPVAFWCNPISGHNTLYWYLQNLGQGPELLIRYENEEAVDDSQLPKDRFSAERLKGVDSTLKIQPAELGDSAVYLCASSFGGVNEQFFGPGTRLTVL.

The rearrangement joins TRBV27 to TRBJ2-1, with D possibly TRBD2 on 6 matching bases. The CDR3 runs 15 residues. Trimming pared 6 bases from V and 1 base from J, leaving 13 bases between. The germline V gene has CDR1 MNHEY and CDR2 SMNVEV (reference sequence). The DNA of the CDR3 is TGTGCCAGCAGGATTAGCGGCGGATCCTACAATGAGCAGTTCTTC. Translation: CASRISGGSYNEQFF.

This chain links TRBV9 with TRBJ1-1; 8 bases are a match to TRBD1. V trimming: 4 bases; J trimming: 0 bases; junction bases outside the gene matches: 5. The V gene's germline CDR1 is SGDLS and CDR2 YYNGEE. This CDR3 has 15 amino acids. CDR3 nucleotides: TGTGCCAGCAGCCCACAGGGGGAAGTGAACACTGAAGCTTTCTTT. Translating gives CASSPQGEVNTEAFF.

This rearrangement joins TRBV29-1 to TRBJ2-2; 11 bases line up with TRBD2. V shed 4 bases and J 2 bases; nucleotides not matched to a gene: 6. CDR3 length equals 16 residues. Germline V gene lookup returns CDR1 SQVTM and CDR2 ANQGSEA. The CDR3 reads CSVGDSGRGNTGELFF. The CDR3 bases are TGCAGCGTTGGGGATAGCGGGAGGGGAAACACCGGGGAGCTGTTTTTT.

The genes are TRBV15 and TRBJ2-1, with 12 positions matching TRBD1. This CDR3 is built from 15 residues. The ends lost 1 base at V and 11 bases at J; junction bases unmatched: 6. CDR1 is LNHNV and CDR2 is YYDKDF in the germline V gene (reference sequence). In DNA form, the CDR3 reads TGTGCCACCAGCAGAGCCGGGACAGGGGGCCCGCAGCAGTTCTTC. Translated, it gives CATSRAGTGGPQQFF.

The rearrangement uses TRBV10-1 and TRBJ2-3; TRBD1 is a possible D gene (5 bases). The CDR3 extends over 13 amino acids. The V gene's germline CDR1 is WNHNN and CDR2 SYGVQD (reference sequence). The germline V and J ends were trimmed by 6 bases and 5 bases, with 12 bases remaining between them. The CDR3 region has the DNA TGCGCCAGCAGCTACCTCACAGGAGATACGCAGTATTTT. The encoded protein is CASSYLTGDTQYF.

This chain uses TRBV7-9 with TRBJ1-2, with a tentative D call TRBD1 (5 bases). The CDR3 runs 13 residues. Germline CDR1 reads SEHNR; CDR2 reads FQNEAQ (reference sequence). The V end was cut by 5 bases, the J end by 2 bases, with 9 bases between. CDR3 loop: CASSHRQNYGYTF. The CDR3 DNA reads TGTGCCAGCAGCCACCGACAGAACTATGGCTACACCTTC. Complete variable domain (other parts from reference TRBV7-9 and TRBJ1-2): DTGVSQNPRHKITKRGQNVTFRCDPISEHNRLYWYRQTLGQGPEFLTYFQNEAQLEKSRLLSDRFSAERPKGSFSTLEIQRTEQGDSAMYLCASSHRQNYGYTFGSGTRLTVV.

This clone showed up just once. This chain connects TRBV19 to TRBJ2-3, with a tentative D call TRBD1 (5 bases). Germline lookup yields CDR1 LNHDA and CDR2 SQIVND (reference sequence). Between the trimmed V and J ends, which lost 1 base and 4 bases, there was a span of 12 bases. This CDR3 comprises 15 residues. The CDR3 here is CASSIVAGSSDTQYF. DNA of the CDR3: TGTGCCAGTAGTATAGTCGCAGGGTCATCAGATACGCAGTATTTT.

The chain carries TRBV28 and TRBJ2-2, with a tentative D call TRBD2 (5 bases). Looked up from germline, CDR1 is MDHEN and CDR2 is SYDVKM. The V end lost 4 bases, the J end lost 4 bases, and 16 bases lay between the germline ends. The CDR3 consists of 16 residues. The CDR3 loop is CASSSAGISTTGELFF. CDR3 in DNA: TGTGCCAGCAGTTCGGCCGGGATTAGTACCACCGGGGAGCTGTTTTTT.

This clone was seen only a few times. The rearrangement uses TRBV2 and TRBJ1-1, with D possibly matching TRBD1 (5 bases). Germline V CDR1 and CDR2: SNHLY, FYNNEI. Trimming shortened V by 4 bases and J by 2 bases, and 11 bases separated the two germline ends. The CDR3 length is 14 residues. The CDR3 is CASSADSLNTEAFF. The CDR3 nucleotides are TGTGCCAGCAGTGCCGACAGTCTTAACACTGAAGCTTTCTTT.

This clone appeared a few times. The chain joins TRBV5-5 to TRBJ2-7; TRBD2 might be the D (6 bases). Trimming left V 0 bases short and J 4 bases short, with 8 bases between. CDR1 is SGHKS and CDR2 is YYEKEE in the germline V gene (reference sequence). The CDR3 length is 13 residues. In nucleotides, the CDR3 is TGTGCCAGCAGCTTGGGGGGGACTTACGAGCAGTACTTC. As protein: CASSLGGTYEQYF.

Only a few counts were recorded for this clone. CDR3 sequence: CASSIGRASNTGELFF. In DNA, the CDR3 is TGTGCCAGTAGTATTGGGCGGGCTTCGAACACCGGGGAGCTGTTTTTT. This chain links TRBV19 with TRBJ2-2; D is perhaps TRBD2 (5 bases). CDR3 size: 16 residues. Germline V lookup: CDR1 LNHDA, CDR2 SQIVND (reference sequence). Trimming shortened V by 3 bases and J by 0 bases, and 11 bases separated the two germline ends.

This clone was observed a handful of times. This chain uses TRBV7-9 with TRBJ2-3; TRBD2 is a possible D gene (6 bases). CDR3 length: 14 residues. Germline V lookup: CDR1 SEHNR, CDR2 FQNEAQ (reference sequence). Trimming removed 7 bases at V and 3 bases at J, with 14 bases between. The CDR3 protein is CASNGAGRTDTQYF. The CDR3 DNA reads TGTGCCAGCAACGGAGCGGGTAGAACAGATACGCAGTATTTT. Complete variable domain (other parts from reference TRBV7-9 and TRBJ2-3): DTGVSQNPRHKITKRGQNVTFRCDPISEHNRLYWYRQTLGQGPEFLTYFQNEAQLEKSRLLSDRFSAERPKGSFSTLEIQRTEQGDSAMYLCASNGAGRTDTQYFGPGTRLTVL.

The chain uses TRBV28 and TRBJ1-2; 9 bases agree with TRBD1. V was pared by 5 bases and J by 4 bases, with 14 bases of the junction left unmatched. The CDR3 is 17 amino acids. Germline V CDR1 and CDR2: MDHEN, SYDVKM. The chain's CDR3 is CASSPAGQGFSGYGYTF. CDR3 nucleotides: TGTGCCAGCAGTCCGGCGGGACAGGGCTTCTCGGGCTATGGCTACACCTTC.

V gene TRBV6-1 combines with J gene TRBJ2-3; TRBD2 matches 7 bases. There are 15 residues in the CDR3. Germline V gene data show CDR1 as MNHNS and CDR2 as SASEGT. V lost 6 bases to trimming and J lost 2 bases; unmatched junction nucleotides: 8. The CDR3 spells CASSASGRNTDTQYF. The CDR3 DNA follows: TGTGCCAGCAGCGCTAGCGGACGCAACACAGATACGCAGTATTTT.

For this clone: A junction boundary mismatches the germline segment, possibly from a read error. This chain connects TRBV19 to TRBJ1-2; maybe TRBD1 (5 bases). The CDR3 consists of 14 residues. Germline assignment: CDR1 LNHDA and CDR2 SQIVND (reference sequence). The CDR3 region has the DNA TGTGCCACTAGTCCCAGGGTCGGGACCTATGGCTACACCTTC. It is translated as CATSPRVGTYGYTF.

The chain couples TRBV10-3 to TRBJ2-7; D call uncertain. Germline V gene data show CDR1 as ENHRY and CDR2 as SYGVKD. The CDR3 extends over 12 amino acids. The V and J ends lost 0 bases and 5 bases respectively, with 5 bases between them. Written as DNA, the CDR3 is TGTGCCATCAGTGAGTCAGTCGACGAGCAGTACTTC. It encodes CAISESVDEQYF.

J is TRBJ2-1 and V is TRBV27, with 12 positions matching TRBD2. This CDR3 contains 18 residues. After removal of 3 bases from V and 3 bases from J, the junction contained 9 bases not matched to a gene. CDR1 and CDR2 from the germline V gene are MNHEY and SMNVEV (reference sequence). The CDR3 DNA reads TGTGCCAGCAGTTTTTCTAGCGGGAGGGCCCAGGACTACAATGAGCAGTTCTTC. Its protein is CASSFSSGRAQDYNEQFF.

V usage is TRBV11-3 and J usage is TRBJ2-1, with 10 positions matching TRBD2. From germline, CDR1 is SGHNT and CDR2 YENEEA. V shed 1 base and J 2 bases; nucleotides not matched to a gene: 2. This CDR3 is 16 amino acids long. Here the CDR3 DNA reads TGTGCCAGCAGCTTAGGCAGCGGGAGGGCCTACAATGAGCAGTTCTTC. Its translation: CASSLGSGRAYNEQFF.

CDR3 bases: TGTGCCTGGAGTCCCCGTCCTGAGAGCGAGCAGTACTTC. Translation: CAWSPRPESEQYF. The chain is built from TRBV30 and TRBJ2-7; D is unresolved. The CDR3 loop spans 13 amino acids. Germline V gives CDR1 GTSNPN, CDR2 SVGIG (reference sequence). Trimming left V 2 bases short and J 6 bases short, with 14 bases between.

The chain has TRBV10-1 and TRBJ2-4; D gene unclear. CDR3 size: 13 residues. V dropped 3 bases and J dropped 7 bases, with 10 bases sitting between them. Germline CDR1 reads WNHNN; CDR2 reads SYGVQD (reference sequence). CDR3 loop: CASSDGFGNIQYF. The CDR3 DNA reads TGCGCCAGCAGTGACGGGTTTGGGAACATTCAGTACTTC.